Following are 30 T cell receptor beta chains from one sample sequenced in a study of a mutant IDH1 vaccine in newly diagnosed glioma. Antigens for these TCRs are unknown. Some clones are missing from TCRdb's copy, which holds only in-frame ones; the method was immunoSEQ multiplex PCR. The sample consists of around 52,000 clones, approximately 78% of them appearing once. The time point: week 5, during vaccination. The investigators gave 300 ug of mutant IDH1 20-mer peptide in each vaccine dose, together with topical imiquimod. The sequenced sample was PBMCs, obtained from a glioma patient whose treatment included an IDH1 peptide vaccine. These receptors were obtained from a woman between 35 and 50 years old with glioma.

This rearrangement joins TRBV29-1 to TRBJ2-7; D is possibly TRBD2 (5 bases). This CDR3 has 13 amino acids. The V end was cut by 4 bases, the J end by 5 bases, with 15 bases between. The germline V gene has CDR1 SQVTM and CDR2 ANQGSEA. CDR3 DNA: TGCAGCGTTGCTAGTCTAGCTGGCAACGAGCAGTACTTC. It codes for CSVASLAGNEQYF.

The rearrangement uses TRBV7-2 and TRBJ2-7; D not certain. The V end was cut by 2 bases, the J end by 3 bases, with 8 bases between. CDR3 size: 13 residues. Germline CDR1 SGHTA, CDR2 FQGNSA. CDR3 sequence reads: CASSLRTIYEQYF. CDR3 nucleotide sequence: TGTGCCAGCAGCTTAAGGACGATCTACGAGCAGTACTTC.

There are a few counts of this clone. The V call is TRBV15, the J call TRBJ1-5; a weak D match, TRBD1 (6 bases). The germline V gene encodes CDR1 LNHNV and CDR2 YYDKDF (reference sequence). The CDR3 extends over 14 amino acids. V shed 7 bases and J shed 3 bases, with 13 bases lying between them. CDR3 in amino acids: CATTTGQPNQPQHF. In DNA form, the CDR3 reads TGTGCCACCACCACCGGACAGCCCAATCAGCCCCAGCATTTT.

The table lists this clone with a count of one. The chain links TRBV4-3 to TRBJ1-5; no firm D call. The CDR3 is made up of 15 amino acids. V lost 0 bases and J 3 bases, leaving 9 bases between the germline ends. Germline lookup yields CDR1 LGHNA and CDR2 YSLEER. Here the CDR3 reads CASSQEPGANQPQHF. CDR3 DNA: TGCGCCAGCAGCCAAGAGCCGGGCGCCAATCAGCCCCAGCATTTT.

The chain combines TRBV5-1 with TRBJ2-5, with TRBD2 matching over 7 bases. Germline values: CDR1 SGHRS, CDR2 YFSETQ. Losses at the gene ends were 7 bases for V and 4 bases for J; bases not matched to a gene: 4. CDR3 length equals 12 residues. The DNA of the CDR3 is TGCGCCAGCTCTCCGGGAGGAGAGACCCAGTACTTC. It yields the protein CASSPGGETQYF.

CDR3 sequence (DNA): TGTGCCATTGACAGGGGGCCGAACACTGAAGCTTTCTTT. As protein: CAIDRGPNTEAFF. The gene calls are TRBV19 and TRBJ1-1; 10 bases line up with TRBD1. J lost 1 base, V lost 10 bases, and 3 bases had no gene match. The CDR3 length is 13 residues. Per germline, CDR1 LNHDA and CDR2 SQIVND (reference sequence).

The chain couples TRBV7-2 to TRBJ2-5; tentative D call: TRBD2 (6 bases). This CDR3 spans 14 amino acids. Germline V gene sequence: CDR1 SGHTA, CDR2 FQGNSA. V lost 5 bases and J 5 bases, leaving 15 bases between the germline ends. CDR3 sequence reads: CASSPKAGRETQYF. Here the CDR3 DNA reads TGTGCCAGCAGCCCCAAGGCAGGGAGGGAGACCCAGTACTTC.

V and J are TRBV5-6 and TRBJ2-1; 10 bases line up with TRBD2. V was clipped by 2 bases and J by 7 bases; unmatched bases: 6. This CDR3 has 15 residues. CDR1 is SGHDT, CDR2 YYEEEE, per germline. Here the CDR3 reads CASSFGLAGVNEQFF. The CDR3 bases are TGTGCCAGCAGCTTCGGGCTAGCGGGGGTAAATGAGCAGTTCTTC.

The chain uses TRBV29-1 and TRBJ2-7, with TRBD1 identical over 8 bases. The CDR3 runs 14 residues. Germline values: CDR1 SQVTM, CDR2 ANQGSEA. The J segment lost 2 bases and the V segment lost 5 bases, leaving 8 bases of the junction unmatched. CDR3 coding DNA: TGCAGCGTTCAACAGGGGGTAGGGGCCTACGAGCAGTACTTC. Its protein is CSVQQGVGAYEQYF.

This sequence joins TRBV5-6 and TRBJ1-1, with D hard to call. V lost 1 base and J lost 3, with 7 bases in between. Per germline, CDR1 SGHDT and CDR2 YYEEEE. This CDR3 is built from 13 residues. The CDR3 DNA is TGTGCCAGCAGCTTGAGGCAGCACACTGAAGCTTTCTTT. Translating gives CASSLRQHTEAFF.

The chain's CDR3 is CASSLSGAAPQHF. CDR3 DNA: TGTGCCAGCAGTTTATCGGGAGCCGCGCCCCAGCATTTT. This chain connects TRBV27 to TRBJ1-5, with D unresolved. The V and J ends lost 0 bases and 9 bases respectively, with 9 bases between them. CDR3 length equals 13 residues. Per the germline V gene, CDR1 is MNHEY and CDR2 is SMNVEV (reference sequence).

V gene TRBV11-2 combines with J gene TRBJ1-2; D gene unclear. With 1 base removed from V and 3 bases from J, the gap between germline ends came to 6 bases. Germline V gene sequence: CDR1 SGHAT, CDR2 FQNNGV. There are 13 residues in the CDR3. The CDR3 loop reads CASSLGWDYGYTF. CDR3 nucleotide sequence: TGTGCCAGCAGCTTAGGATGGGACTATGGCTACACCTTC.

By sample share, this clone is medium-sized. This chain uses TRBV30 with TRBJ2-7; D possibly corresponds to TRBD1 (6 bases). This CDR3 region has 12 residues. V lost 3 bases and J lost 4, with 10 bases in between. CDR1 and CDR2 from the germline V gene are GTSNPN and SVGIG (reference sequence). The CDR3 nucleotides read TGTGCCTGGAGAAGGGGGTCGTACGAGCAGTACTTC. Protein product: CAWRRGSYEQYF. Full variable domain (missing parts from reference TRBV30 and TRBJ2-7): SQTIHQWPATLVQPVGSPLSLECTVEGTSNPNLYWYRQAAGRGLQLLFYSVGIGQISSEVPQNLSASRPQDRQFILSSKKLLLSDSGFYLCAWRRGSYEQYFGPGTRLTVT.

The rearrangement links TRBV7-2 to TRBJ1-2; the D gene is possibly TRBD1 (5 bases). Germline V lookup: CDR1 SGHTA, CDR2 FQGNSA. V gave up 2 bases and J gave up 9 bases, with 10 bases separating them. The CDR3 extends over 12 amino acids. The CDR3: CASSLPGRSYTF. The CDR3, as DNA: TGTGCCAGCAGCTTACCGGGACGAAGCTACACCTTC.

The chain is built from TRBV30 and TRBJ1-1, with a weak D call TRBD1 (6 bases). The CDR3 extends over 13 amino acids. Germline V gives CDR1 GTSNPN, CDR2 SVGIG (reference sequence). V lost 5 bases and J 4 bases, leaving 14 bases between the germline ends. CDR3 loop: CAWGRGFSTEAFF. In DNA, the CDR3 is TGTGCCTGGGGGAGGGGGTTTAGCACTGAAGCTTTCTTT.

The chain uses TRBV19 and TRBJ1-2, with TRBD1 matching over 9 bases. The CDR3 consists of 14 residues. The V and J ends lost 1 base and 8 bases, in that order; junction bases with no gene match: 5. Per the germline V gene, CDR1 is LNHDA and CDR2 is SQIVND (reference sequence). The CDR3 DNA sequence: TGTGCCAGTAGTATAGGACAGGGGGAGCGAGGCTACACCTTC. It yields the protein CASSIGQGERGYTF.

This sequence joins TRBV6-5 and TRBJ1-6; 8 positions agree with TRBD1. The junction had 6 bases not matched to a gene; V was cut back by 4 bases and J by 10 bases. CDR1 and CDR2 from the germline V gene are MNHEY and SVGAGI. The CDR3 is 14 amino acids. CDR3 sequence: CASSSDRGKSPLHF. The CDR3 DNA reads TGTGCCAGCAGTTCAGACAGGGGTAAATCACCCCTCCACTTT.

The CDR3 spells CASSLSEVSGNTIYF. The CDR3 nucleotides are TGTGCCAGCAGCTTAAGCGAAGTCTCTGGAAACACCATATATTTT. The V and J genes are TRBV7-9 and TRBJ1-3; D is undetermined. Germline lookup yields CDR1 SEHNR and CDR2 FQNEAQ (reference sequence). CDR3 length: 15 amino acids. Trimming pared 2 bases from V and 0 bases from J, leaving 8 bases between. The whole variable domain, filled in from reference TRBV7-9 and TRBJ1-3, reads DTGVSQNPRHKITKRGQNVTFRCDPISEHNRLYWYRQTLGQGPEFLTYFQNEAQLEKSRLLSDRFSAERPKGSFSTLEIQRTEQGDSAMYLCASSLSEVSGNTIYFGEGSWLTVV.

This clone was counted a single time. J is TRBJ2-5 and V is TRBV11-2, with D perhaps being TRBD1 or TRBD2 (5 bases each). The CDR3 consists of 16 residues. Germline V gene data show CDR1 as SGHAT and CDR2 as FQNNGV. V lost 4 bases and J lost 4, with 19 bases in between. The CDR3 reads CASSWRTRTLGETQYF. CDR3 DNA sequence: TGTGCCAGCAGCTGGAGGACAAGGACCCTTGGAGAGACCCAGTACTTC.

V is TRBV7-8 and J is TRBJ1-2; tentatively, D is TRBD1 (6 bases). V lost 4 bases and J lost 8, with 20 bases in between. This CDR3 contains 15 residues. From germline, CDR1 is SGHVS and CDR2 FQNEAQ. As DNA, the CDR3 is TGTGCCAGCAGCTCACAGGGAATACCCTCCGGCGGCTACACCTTC. Translating gives CASSSQGIPSGGYTF.

The chain carries TRBV7-2 and TRBJ1-1; D is uncertain. Trimming cost V 4 bases and J 6 bases, with 9 bases left between them. The germline CDR1 and CDR2 sequences are SGHTA and FQGNSA. The CDR3 contains 12 residues. The CDR3 region has the DNA TGTGCCAGCAGCTCTAGGGATGCTGAAGCTTTCTTT. Its translation is CASSSRDAEAFF.

The J gene is TRBJ2-1, the V gene TRBV6-6; 9 bases align to TRBD2. Germline V gene lookup returns CDR1 MNHNY and CDR2 SVGAGI (reference sequence). V gave up 6 bases and J gave up 7 bases; unmatched junction bases: 13. The CDR3 sequence is 16 residues long. The CDR3 spells CASRGGKAGGRNEQFF. The DNA of the CDR3 is TGTGCCAGCAGGGGAGGAAAAGCGGGGGGACGAAATGAGCAGTTCTTC.

The chain uses TRBV14 and TRBJ2-3; TRBD1 aligns across 8 bases. The CDR3 consists of 13 residues. Trimming cost V 4 bases and J 6 bases; bases outside gene matches: 3. The germline CDR1 and CDR2 sequences are SGHDN and FVKESK. DNA of the CDR3: TGTGCCAGCAGCCTCCGGGACAGGGATACGCAGTATTTT. Protein product: CASSLRDRDTQYF.

The chain carries TRBV7-2 and TRBJ2-3, with D unresolved. The ends were cut back, 5 bases at V and 8 bases at J, with 14 bases in the middle. The CDR3 contains 13 residues. The germline V gene has CDR1 SGHTA and CDR2 FQGNSA. The CDR3 loop is CASSGSGLGTQYF. CDR3 nucleotides: TGTGCCAGCAGCGGAAGTGGGCTCGGTACGCAGTATTTT.

The V and J genes are TRBV5-4 and TRBJ2-3; TRBD2 aligns across 9 bases. The trim removed 3 bases at V and 10 bases at J, leaving 3 bases unmatched. Germline V gene lookup returns CDR1 SGHNT and CDR2 YYREEE (reference sequence). The CDR3 is 12 amino acids. Written as DNA, the CDR3 is TGTGCCAGCAGCTCCCTAGCGGGGCCGCAGTATTTT. Translated: CASSSLAGPQYF.

The rearrangement uses TRBV19 and TRBJ1-5; D possibly corresponds to TRBD1 (6 bases). Germline CDR1 and CDR2: LNHDA and SQIVND (reference sequence). Trimming stripped 4 bases from V and 3 bases from J, with 22 bases between. The CDR3 covers 18 residues. The CDR3 coding sequence is TGTGCCAGTAGTACCCCCCACCCCGACAGGAGACTCAATCAGCCCCAGCATTTT. It translates to CASSTPHPDRRLNQPQHF.

This chain joins TRBV19 and TRBJ1-2; possible D gene TRBD1, 5 bases. V lost 11 bases to trimming and J lost 8 bases, with 15 bases between them. Germline CDR1 and CDR2: LNHDA and SQIVND (reference sequence). The CDR3 totals 11 residues. The CDR3: CALRGVGGYTF. The CDR3 nucleotides are TGTGCCCTAAGGGGCGTGGGAGGCTACACCTTC.

The rearrangement links TRBV28 to TRBJ1-6, with 8 bases that match TRBD1. Germline trimming cut 10 bases from V and 8 bases from J; bases unmatched to any gene: 7. The CDR3 is 13 residues long. Germline values: CDR1 MDHEN, CDR2 SYDVKM. CDR3 sequence: CAIADRGYSPLHF. CDR3 nucleotides: TGTGCCATCGCAGACAGGGGTTATTCACCCCTCCACTTT.

The CDR3 protein is CASSLSPGTDTQYF. The DNA for the CDR3 is TGTGCCAGCAGCTTATCCCCTGGCACAGATACGCAGTATTTT. V is TRBV7-8 and J is TRBJ2-3; D is unclear. The CDR3 has 14 residues. The germline V gene encodes CDR1 SGHVS and CDR2 FQNEAQ. The germline V and J ends were trimmed by 2 bases and 1 base, with 7 bases remaining between them.

The chain couples TRBV5-8 to TRBJ2-2; D uncertain. Germline values: CDR1 SGHTS, CDR2 YDEGEE. V was shortened by 3 bases and J by 6 bases, with 18 bases between the two germline ends. This CDR3 is 16 amino acids long. CDR3 DNA sequence: TGTGCCAGCAGCTCCCATGATAGCTTCCTATCCGGGGAGCTGTTTTTT. It yields the protein CASSSHDSFLSGELFF.